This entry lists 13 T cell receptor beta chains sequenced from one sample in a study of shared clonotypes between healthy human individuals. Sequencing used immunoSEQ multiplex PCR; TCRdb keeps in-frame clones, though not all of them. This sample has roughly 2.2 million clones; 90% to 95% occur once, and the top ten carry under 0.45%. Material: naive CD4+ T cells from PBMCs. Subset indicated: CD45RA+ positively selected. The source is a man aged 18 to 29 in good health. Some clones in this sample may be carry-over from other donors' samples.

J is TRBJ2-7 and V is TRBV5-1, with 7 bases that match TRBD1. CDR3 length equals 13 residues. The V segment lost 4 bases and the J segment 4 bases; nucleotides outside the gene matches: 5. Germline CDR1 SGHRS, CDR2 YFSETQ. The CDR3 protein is CASSQEGQYEQYF. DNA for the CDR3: TGCGCCAGCAGCCAAGAGGGACAGTACGAGCAGTACTTC.

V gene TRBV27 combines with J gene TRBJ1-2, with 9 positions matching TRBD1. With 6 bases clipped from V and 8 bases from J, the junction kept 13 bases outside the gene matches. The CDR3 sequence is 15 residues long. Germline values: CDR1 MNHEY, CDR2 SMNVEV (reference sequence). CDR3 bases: TGTGCCAGCAGCCTGACAGGGGGGTTTTCGGGAGGCTACACCTTC. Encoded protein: CASSLTGGFSGGYTF.

The DNA for the CDR3 is TGTGCCAGCAGCCTCCAGACAGGAGGCACAGATACGCAGTATTTT. This codes for CASSLQTGGTDTQYF. The chain links TRBV11-2 to TRBJ2-3, with a possible D match to TRBD1 (6 bases). With 5 bases removed from V and 1 base from J, the gap between germline ends came to 13 bases. Germline-derived CDR1 and CDR2 are SGHAT and FQNNGV. The CDR3 consists of 15 residues.

The CDR3 nucleotides read TGCGCCAGCAGCTACACGGACAGCTCCTACAATGAGCAGTTCTTC. Translated, it gives CASSYTDSSYNEQFF. The chain employs TRBV5-1 and TRBJ2-1, with D tentatively TRBD1 (6 bases). The CDR3 is made up of 15 amino acids. V shed 3 bases and J shed 0 bases, with 10 bases lying between them. Germline-derived CDR1 and CDR2 are SGHRS and YFSETQ. Full variable domain (missing parts from reference TRBV5-1 and TRBJ2-1): KAGVTQTPRYLIKTRGQQVTLSCSPISGHRSVSWYQQTPGQGLQFLFEYFSETQRNKGNFPGRFSGRQFSNSRSEMNVSTLELGDSALYLCASSYTDSSYNEQFFGPGTRLTVL.

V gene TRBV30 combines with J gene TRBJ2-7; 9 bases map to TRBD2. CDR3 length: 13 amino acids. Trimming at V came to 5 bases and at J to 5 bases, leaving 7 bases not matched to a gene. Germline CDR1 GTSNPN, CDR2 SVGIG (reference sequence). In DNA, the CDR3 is TGTGCCTGGGGTAGCGGGAGTAAGAACGAGCAGTACTTC. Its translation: CAWGSGSKNEQYF. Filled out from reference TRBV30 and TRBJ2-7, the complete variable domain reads SQTIHQWPATLVQPVGSPLSLECTVEGTSNPNLYWYRQAAGRGLQLLFYSVGIGQISSEVPQNLSASRPQDRQFILSSKKLLLSDSGFYLCAWGSGSKNEQYFGPGTRLTVT.

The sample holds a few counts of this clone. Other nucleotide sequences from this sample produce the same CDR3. The CDR3 region is CASSLLAGGYEQYF. CDR3 sequence (DNA): TGCGCCAGCAGTCTACTAGCGGGGGGGTACGAGCAGTACTTC. The chain couples TRBV5-1 to TRBJ2-7, with TRBD2 matching over 13 bases. Unmatched junction bases numbered 3, after V lost 5 bases and J lost 4 bases. Per the germline V gene, CDR1 is SGHRS and CDR2 is YFSETQ. The CDR3 has 14 amino acids.

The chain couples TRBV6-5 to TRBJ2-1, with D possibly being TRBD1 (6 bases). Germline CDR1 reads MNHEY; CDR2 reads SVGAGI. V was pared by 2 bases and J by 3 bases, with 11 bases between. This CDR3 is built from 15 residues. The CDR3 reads CASSYAGQNYNEQFF. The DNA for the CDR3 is TGTGCCAGCAGTTACGCCGGACAGAACTACAATGAGCAGTTCTTC.

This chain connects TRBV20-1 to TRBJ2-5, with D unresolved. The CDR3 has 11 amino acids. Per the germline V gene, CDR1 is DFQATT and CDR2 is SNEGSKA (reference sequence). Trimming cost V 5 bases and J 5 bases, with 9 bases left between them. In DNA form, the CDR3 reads TGCAGTGCTCCTCCGTTGGAGACCCAGTACTTC. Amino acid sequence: CSAPPLETQYF.

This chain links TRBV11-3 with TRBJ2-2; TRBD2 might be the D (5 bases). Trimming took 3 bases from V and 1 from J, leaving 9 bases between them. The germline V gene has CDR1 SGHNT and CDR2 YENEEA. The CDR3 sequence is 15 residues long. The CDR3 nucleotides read TGTGCCAGCAGCTTTTCGGGATTGAACACCGGGGAGCTGTTTTTT. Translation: CASSFSGLNTGELFF.

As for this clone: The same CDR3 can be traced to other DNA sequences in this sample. The CDR3 DNA reads TGTGCCAGCAGCTTAGACAGACAAGAGACCCAGTACTTC. Translated, it gives CASSLDRQETQYF. The chain employs TRBV7-2 and TRBJ2-5; D call uncertain. Germline assignment: CDR1 SGHTA and CDR2 FQGNSA. This CDR3 has 13 amino acids. V dropped 1 base and J dropped 2 bases, with 5 bases sitting between them.

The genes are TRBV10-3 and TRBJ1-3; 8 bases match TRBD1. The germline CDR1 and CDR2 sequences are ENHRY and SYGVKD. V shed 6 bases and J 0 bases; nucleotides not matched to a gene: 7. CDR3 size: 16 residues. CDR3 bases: TGTGCCATCAGGGGGGGGACAGGAATCTCTGGAAACACCATATATTTT. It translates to CAIRGGTGISGNTIYF.

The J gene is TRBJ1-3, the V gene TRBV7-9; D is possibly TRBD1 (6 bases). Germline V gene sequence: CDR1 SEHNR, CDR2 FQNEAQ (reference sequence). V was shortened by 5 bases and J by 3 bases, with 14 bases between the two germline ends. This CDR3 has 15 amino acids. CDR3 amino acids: CASSLRDTNGNTIYF. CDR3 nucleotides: TGTGCCAGCAGCCTCCGGGACACGAATGGAAACACCATATATTTT.

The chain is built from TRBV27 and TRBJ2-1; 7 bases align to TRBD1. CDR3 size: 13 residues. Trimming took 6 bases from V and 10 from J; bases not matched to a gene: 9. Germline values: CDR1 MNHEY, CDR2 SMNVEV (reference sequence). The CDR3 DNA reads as TGTGCCAGCAGAATGACAGGGTTTGGGGAGCAGTTCTTC. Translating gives CASRMTGFGEQFF.